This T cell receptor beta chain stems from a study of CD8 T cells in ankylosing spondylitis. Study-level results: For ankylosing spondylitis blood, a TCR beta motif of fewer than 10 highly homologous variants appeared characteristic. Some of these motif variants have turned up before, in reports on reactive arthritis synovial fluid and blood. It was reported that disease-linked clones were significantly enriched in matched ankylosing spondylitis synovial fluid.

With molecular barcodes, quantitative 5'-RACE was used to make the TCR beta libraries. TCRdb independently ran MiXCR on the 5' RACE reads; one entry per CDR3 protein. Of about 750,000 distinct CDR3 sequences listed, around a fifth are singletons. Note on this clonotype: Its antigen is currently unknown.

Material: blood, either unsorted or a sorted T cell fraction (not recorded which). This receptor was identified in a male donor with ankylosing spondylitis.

The CDR3 DNA is TGTGCCAGCAGTACGACTAGCGGGAGGGACTACTACGAGCAGTACTTC. Translated: CASSTTSGRDYYEQYF. The chain carries TRBV27 and TRBJ2-7; 14 bases are shared with TRBD2. Per the germline V gene, CDR1 is MNHEY and CDR2 is SMNVEV (reference sequence). J was trimmed by 3 bases and V by 5 bases; bases with no gene match: 6. The CDR3 is 16 amino acids.